This T cell receptor (beta chain) was profiled in a study of shared clonotypes between healthy human individuals. Study outcomes and limitations: It was expected that sequencing depth would affect clonotype sharing among donors.

The CDR3 is 13 residues long. Germline lookup yields CDR1 LNHDA and CDR2 SQIVND (reference sequence). Worth noting for this clone: Its antigen remains unknown.

Profiled with immunoSEQ multiplex PCR; TCRdb holds only in-frame clones, not every one. The table shows under 600,000 clones, with over 60% occurring only once. The sample taken for sequencing was PBMCs. This receptor was identified in a woman in her thirties or forties in good health. Some clones in this sample may be carry-over from other donors' samples. The chain combines TRBV19 with TRBJ2-1; D tentatively fits TRBD1 or TRBD2 (6 bases each). The CDR3 DNA reads as TGTGCGACCAAAGGAGGGGGGTACAATGAGCAGTTCTTC. Its translation: CATKGGGYNEQFF. Looking up the rest from reference TRBV19 and TRBJ2-1 gives the full variable domain: DGGITQSPKYLFRKEGQNVTLSCEQNLNHDAMYWYRQDPGQGLRLIYYSQIVNDFQKGDIAEGYSVSREKKESFPLTVTSAQKNPTAFYLCATKGGGYNEQFFGPGTRLTVL.